A selection of T cell receptor beta chains follows, all from one sample in a study of T-cell reconstitution after alpha-beta-depleted transplantation in children. TCRdb re-analysed the PCR reads in MiXCR, keeping a single row per CDR3 protein. Of approximately 230,000 distinct CDR3 sequences in the sample, about 25% were seen once. The material was PBMCs, obtained before TCRalphabeta/CD19-depleted stem cell transplant. These receptors were taken from a girl between 2 and 10 years old with Fanconi anemia, due to receive a stem cell transplant. The CDR3 runs from the conserved cysteine through the conserved F or W. Each record gives: V gene, D gene, clone size, J gene, CDR3 protein, CDR3 DNA. The D gene is left open where the match is weak. Clone size, where shown, is once, few, many, or a class for clones that have expanded.

TRBV6-1	-	-	TRBJ2-7	CASSERRWAYEQYF	TGTGCCAGCAGTGAACGGAGGTGGGCCTACGAGCAGTACTTC
TRBV20-1	TRBD1	-	TRBJ1-1	CSANRGMNTEAFF	TGCAGTGCTAACAGGGGGATGAACACTGAAGCTTTCTTT
TRBV2	-	few	TRBJ1-2	CASSEGRAPLYGYTF	TGTGCCAGCAGTGAGGGCAGGGCGCCCCTCTATGGCTACACCTTC
TRBV20-1	-	many	TRBJ2-7	CSARPEGALLFYEQYF	TGCAGTGCTAGGCCAGAAGGGGCATTGCTTTTCTACGAGCAGTACTTC
TRBV28	-	few	TRBJ2-7	CASSFPVGYEQYF	TGTGCCAGCAGTTTTCCCGTGGGCTACGAGCAGTACTTC
TRBV5-1	TRBD2	many	TRBJ2-1	CASSFSLAAYNEQFF	TGCGCCAGCAGCTTCTCTCTAGCGGCCTACAATGAGCAGTTCTTC
TRBV20-1	-	-	TRBJ2-4	CSAFGHTLAKNIQYF	TGCAGTGCTTTCGGACACACCCTAGCCAAAAACATTCAGTACTTC
TRBV20-1	-	-	TRBJ2-2	CSAPRGGNLNTGELFF	TGCAGTGCTCCAAGGGGGGGGAACTTGAACACCGGGGAGCTGTTTTTT
TRBV12-3/TRBV12-4	TRBD2	many	TRBJ2-1	CASSLAIAGGYNEQFF	TGTGCCAGCAGTTTAGCTATAGCGGGGGGGTACAATGAGCAGTTCTTC
TRBV29-1	-	-	TRBJ2-1	CSGLKVTVIRDNEQFF	TGCAGCGGATTGAAGGTAACAGTAATTAGGGACAATGAGCAGTTCTTC
TRBV20-1	-	-	TRBJ2-7	CSASDQPRLYYEQYF	TGCAGTGCTAGTGATCAGCCCAGACTTTACTACGAGCAGTACTTC
TRBV5-1	TRBD2	many	TRBJ2-3	CASSAGGPDTQYF	TGCGCCAGCAGCGCGGGAGGGCCAGATACGCAGTATTTT
TRBV5-4	-	-	TRBJ2-5	CASSAVSGGWQETQYF	TGTGCCAGCAGTGCGGTTAGTGGGGGTTGGCAAGAGACCCAGTACTTC
TRBV29-1	-	few	TRBJ2-2	CSVPLNTGELFF	TGCAGCGTCCCCCTTAACACCGGGGAGCTGTTTTTT
TRBV29-1	TRBD2	many	TRBJ2-3	CSVGASGTSTDTQYF	TGCAGCGTTGGAGCTAGCGGTACTAGCACAGATACGCAGTATTTT
TRBV2	-	-	TRBJ1-1	CASSIRQLNTEAFF	TGTGCCAGCAGCATTAGACAACTGAACACTGAAGCTTTCTTT
TRBV24-1	TRBD2	many	TRBJ2-1	CATSDPASGGNWHEQFF	TGTGCCACCAGTGACCCCGCCTCGGGAGGGAATTGGCATGAGCAGTTCTTC
TRBV13	TRBD2	-	TRBJ2-7	CASSSKRLALLYEQYF	TGTGCCAGCAGCTCGAAAAGACTAGCGCTACTTTACGAGCAGTACTTC
TRBV10-3	-	-	TRBJ2-3	CAISIKGSDTQYF	TGTGCCATCAGTATCAAGGGATCGGATACGCAGTATTTT
TRBV28	-	many	TRBJ2-1	CASSLTGEGLNEQFF	TGTGCCAGCAGTTTAACGGGGGAAGGATTGAATGAGCAGTTCTTC
TRBV20-1	-	few	TRBJ1-2	CSAVQGHYGYTF	TGCAGTGCTGTACAGGGCCACTATGGCTACACCTTC
TRBV5-6	TRBD1	-	TRBJ2-2	CASSLPGQGPAGDTGELFF	TGTGCCAGCAGCCTACCGGGACAGGGGCCAGCGGGAGACACCGGGGAGCTGTTTTTT
TRBV3-1	-	-	TRBJ2-2	CTICLRTRLGRYTGELFF	TGTACCATCTGTTTACGAACCAGACTAGGCCGATACACCGGGGAGCTGTTTTTT
TRBV10-3	-	many	TRBJ2-1	CAISEGGWEVFDNEQFF	TGTGCCATCAGTGAAGGAGGTTGGGAGGTGTTTGACAATGAGCAGTTCTTC
TRBV5-1	-	-	TRBJ1-2	CASSSEGIDGYTF	TGCGCCAGCAGCTCAGAGGGGATAGATGGCTACACCTTC
TRBV20-1	-	many	TRBJ2-2	CSARGAYTGELFF	TGCAGTGCTAGAGGGGCTTACACCGGGGAGCTGTTTTTT
TRBV10-3	TRBD2	-	TRBJ2-7	CAISSAGEGEQYF	TGTGCCATCAGCTCGGCGGGAGAGGGTGAGCAGTACTTC
TRBV20-1	-	many	TRBJ2-5	CSEEVRGQETQYF	TGCAGCGAAGAGGTCCGGGGCCAAGAGACCCAGTACTTC
TRBV29-1	-	-	TRBJ1-1	CSVEIASGDTEAFF	TGCAGCGTTGAAATAGCGTCCGGTGACACTGAAGCTTTCTTT
TRBV4-2	-	few	TRBJ1-6	CASSQTAQGSSYNSPLHF	TGTGCCAGCAGCCAAACCGCGCAGGGCAGCTCCTATAATTCACCCCTCCACTTT
TRBV2	-	-	TRBJ2-7	CASTQSLGYEQYF	TGTGCCAGCACCCAATCCCTGGGCTACGAGCAGTACTTC
TRBV29-1	-	few	TRBJ2-5	CSVVEYQETQYF	TGCAGCGTTGTAGAGTACCAAGAGACCCAGTACTTC
TRBV12-3/TRBV12-4	-	many	TRBJ2-7	CAIQRFSYEQYF	TGTGCCATACAGCGTTTCTCCTACGAGCAGTACTTC
TRBV12-3/TRBV12-4	TRBD1	many	TRBJ2-1	CASSVGQVTYNEQFF	TGTGCCAGCAGCGTCGGACAGGTCACCTACAATGAGCAGTTCTTC
TRBV7-6	TRBD2	-	TRBJ2-5	CASSLVVASGRRETQYF	TGTGCCAGCAGCTTAGTGGTTGCTAGCGGGAGAAGGGAGACCCAGTACTTC
TRBV18	TRBD2	-	TRBJ2-6	CASSEVRGAGANVLTF	TGTGCCAGCTCCGAAGTTCGGGGGGCTGGGGCCAACGTCCTGACTTTC